Below are 3 T cell receptor beta chains sequenced from a single sample in a study of CD8 T cells in ankylosing spondylitis. MiXCR was run by TCRdb on the 5' RACE reads, yielding one entry per CDR3 protein. The sample lists 30,000 to 45,000 distinct CDR3 sequences, 10% seen once, with around 15% in the top ten. The sequencing sample was made of blood, either unsorted or a sorted T cell fraction (not recorded which). The source of these receptors is a male donor with ankylosing spondylitis or in good health (not recorded which).

The CDR3 spells CASTRDRGRGYEQFF. The CDR3 DNA follows: TGTGCCAGCACCCGGGACAGGGGAAGAGGTTATGAGCAGTTCTTC. The chain employs TRBV5-8 and TRBJ2-1; the match to TRBD1 covers 10 bases. This CDR3 contains 15 residues. Germline V gives CDR1 SGHTS, CDR2 YDEGEE. V dropped 6 bases and J dropped 8; count of bases not matched to a gene: 11.

The table lists this clonotype with many counts. The rearrangement uses TRBV20-1 and TRBJ2-3; 11 bases map to TRBD2. With 8 bases clipped from V and 4 bases from J, the junction kept 5 bases outside the gene matches. Germline values: CDR1 DFQATT, CDR2 SNEGSKA (reference sequence). This CDR3 comprises 13 residues. This chain's CDR3 is CSRSGRAADTQYF. CDR3 in DNA: TGCAGTCGTAGCGGGAGGGCAGCAGATACGCAGTATTTT.

This clonotype was seen at least ten times. The rearrangement links TRBV3-1 to TRBJ2-5; no clear D. The CDR3 runs to 14 residues. Germline lookup yields CDR1 LGHDT and CDR2 YNNKEL (reference sequence). The V and J ends lost 0 bases and 5 bases respectively, with 10 bases between them. CDR3 DNA: TGTGCCAGCAGCCAAGACGTTGCGTTCGAGACCCAGTACTTC. Its translation: CASSQDVAFETQYF.